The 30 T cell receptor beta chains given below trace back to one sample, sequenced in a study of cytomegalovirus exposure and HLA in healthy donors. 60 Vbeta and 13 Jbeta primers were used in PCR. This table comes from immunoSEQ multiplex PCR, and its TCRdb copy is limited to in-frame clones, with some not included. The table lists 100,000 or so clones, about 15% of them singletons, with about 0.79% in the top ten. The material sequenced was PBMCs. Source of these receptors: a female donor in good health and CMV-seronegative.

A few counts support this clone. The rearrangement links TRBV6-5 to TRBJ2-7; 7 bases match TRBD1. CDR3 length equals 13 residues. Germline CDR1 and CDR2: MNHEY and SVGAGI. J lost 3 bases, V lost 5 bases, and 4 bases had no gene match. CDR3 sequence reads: CASSPTGNYEQYF. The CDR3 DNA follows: TGTGCCAGCAGTCCGACAGGGAACTACGAGCAGTACTTC.

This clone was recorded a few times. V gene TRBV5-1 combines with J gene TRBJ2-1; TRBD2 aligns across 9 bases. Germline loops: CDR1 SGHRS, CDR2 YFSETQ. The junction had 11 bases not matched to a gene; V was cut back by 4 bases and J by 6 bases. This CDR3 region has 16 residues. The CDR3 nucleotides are TGCGCCAGCAGCCCCTTTGGCGCGGGAGGGCTCAATGAGCAGTTCTTC. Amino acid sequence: CASSPFGAGGLNEQFF.

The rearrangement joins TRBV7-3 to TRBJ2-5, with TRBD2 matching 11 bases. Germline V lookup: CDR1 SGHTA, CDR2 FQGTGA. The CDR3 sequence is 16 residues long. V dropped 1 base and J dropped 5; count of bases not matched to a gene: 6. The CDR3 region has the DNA TGTGCCAGCAGCTTAATGGGACTAGCGGTTGCGGAGACCCAGTACTTC. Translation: CASSLMGLAVAETQYF.

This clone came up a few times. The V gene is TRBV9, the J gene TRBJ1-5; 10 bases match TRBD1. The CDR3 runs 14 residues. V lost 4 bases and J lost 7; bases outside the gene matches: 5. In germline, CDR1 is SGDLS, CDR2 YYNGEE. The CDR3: CASSLGQGTQPQHF. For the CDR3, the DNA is TGTGCCAGCAGCTTGGGACAGGGGACCCAGCCCCAGCATTTT. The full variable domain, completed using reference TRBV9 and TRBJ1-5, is DSGVTQTPKHLITATGQRVTLRCSPRSGDLSVYWYQQSLDQGLQFLIQYYNGEERAKGNILERFSAQQFPDLHSELNLSSLELGDSALYFCASSLGQGTQPQHFGDGTRLSIL.

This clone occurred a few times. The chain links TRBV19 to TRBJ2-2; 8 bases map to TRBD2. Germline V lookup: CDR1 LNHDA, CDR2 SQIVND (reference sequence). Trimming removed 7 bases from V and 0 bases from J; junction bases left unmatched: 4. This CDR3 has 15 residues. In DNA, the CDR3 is TGTGCCAGTACCCGGGGGGGAGCGAACACCGGGGAGCTGTTTTTT. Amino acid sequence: CASTRGGANTGELFF. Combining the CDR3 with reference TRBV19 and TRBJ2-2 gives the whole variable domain DGGITQSPKYLFRKEGQNVTLSCEQNLNHDAMYWYRQDPGQGLRLIYYSQIVNDFQKGDIAEGYSVSREKKESFPLTVTSAQKNPTAFYLCASTRGGANTGELFFGEGSRLTVL.

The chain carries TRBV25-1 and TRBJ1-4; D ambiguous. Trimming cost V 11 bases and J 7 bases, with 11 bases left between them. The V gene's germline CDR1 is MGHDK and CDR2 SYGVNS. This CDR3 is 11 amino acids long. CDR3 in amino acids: CALLSIEKLFF. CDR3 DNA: TGTGCCCTGCTCAGTATTGAAAAACTGTTTTTT.

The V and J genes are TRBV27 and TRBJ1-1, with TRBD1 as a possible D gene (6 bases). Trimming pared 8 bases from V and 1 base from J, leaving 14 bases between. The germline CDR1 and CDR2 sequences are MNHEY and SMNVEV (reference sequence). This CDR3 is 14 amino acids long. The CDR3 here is CASHAQGPNTEAFF. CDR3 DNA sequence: TGTGCCAGCCACGCCCAGGGGCCGAACACTGAAGCTTTCTTT.

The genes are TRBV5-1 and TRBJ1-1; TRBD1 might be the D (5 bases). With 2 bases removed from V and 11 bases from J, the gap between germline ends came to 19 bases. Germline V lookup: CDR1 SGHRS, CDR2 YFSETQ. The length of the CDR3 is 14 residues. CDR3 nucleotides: TGCGCCAGCAGCTTCCGAGACAGCCTTCAAGAGGCTTTCTTT. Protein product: CASSFRDSLQEAFF. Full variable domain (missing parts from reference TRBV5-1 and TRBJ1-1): KAGVTQTPRYLIKTRGQQVTLSCSPISGHRSVSWYQQTPGQGLQFLFEYFSETQRNKGNFPGRFSGRQFSNSRSEMNVSTLELGDSALYLCASSFRDSLQEAFFGQGTRLTVV.

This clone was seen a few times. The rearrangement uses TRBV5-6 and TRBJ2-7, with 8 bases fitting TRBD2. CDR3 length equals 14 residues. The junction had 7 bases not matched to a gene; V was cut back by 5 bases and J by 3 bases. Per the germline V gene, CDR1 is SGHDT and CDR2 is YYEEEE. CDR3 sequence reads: CASRQGGGRYEQYF. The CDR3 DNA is TGTGCCAGCAGACAGGGCGGGGGGCGCTACGAGCAGTACTTC.

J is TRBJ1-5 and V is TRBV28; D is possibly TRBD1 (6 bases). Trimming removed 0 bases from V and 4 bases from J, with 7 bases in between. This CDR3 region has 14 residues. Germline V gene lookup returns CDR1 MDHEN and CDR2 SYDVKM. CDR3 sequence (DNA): TGTGCCAGCAGTTTATGGCAGGGGAATCAGCCCCAGCATTTT. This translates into CASSLWQGNQPQHF.

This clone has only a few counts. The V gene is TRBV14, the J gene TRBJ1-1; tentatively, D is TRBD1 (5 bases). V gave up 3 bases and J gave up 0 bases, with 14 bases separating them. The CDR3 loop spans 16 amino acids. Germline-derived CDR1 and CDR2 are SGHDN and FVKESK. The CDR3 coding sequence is TGTGCCAGCAGCCACTGGCAGGGCACATTGAACACTGAAGCTTTCTTT. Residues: CASSHWQGTLNTEAFF.

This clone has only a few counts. Written as DNA, the CDR3 is TGTGCCAGCAGCTTGGGCAGGAACACTGAAGCTTTCTTT. This codes for CASSLGRNTEAFF. This sequence joins TRBV5-4 and TRBJ1-1; D gene uncertain. CDR1 is SGHNT, CDR2 YYREEE, per germline (reference sequence). The V end was cut by 0 bases, the J end by 1 base, with 4 bases between. The CDR3 is 13 residues long.

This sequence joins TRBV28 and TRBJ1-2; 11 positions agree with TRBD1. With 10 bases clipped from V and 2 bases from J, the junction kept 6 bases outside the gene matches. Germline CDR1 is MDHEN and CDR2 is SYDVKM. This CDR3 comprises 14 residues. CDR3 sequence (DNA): TGTGCCATCCGTGGGACAGGGGGGAACTATGGCTACACCTTC. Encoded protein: CAIRGTGGNYGYTF.

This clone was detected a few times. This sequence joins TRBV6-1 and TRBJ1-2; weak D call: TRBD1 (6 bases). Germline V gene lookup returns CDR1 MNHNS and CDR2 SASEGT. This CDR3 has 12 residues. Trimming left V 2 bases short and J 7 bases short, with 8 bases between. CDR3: CASSERGIGYTF. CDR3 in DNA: TGTGCCAGCAGTGAAAGGGGGATTGGCTACACCTTC.

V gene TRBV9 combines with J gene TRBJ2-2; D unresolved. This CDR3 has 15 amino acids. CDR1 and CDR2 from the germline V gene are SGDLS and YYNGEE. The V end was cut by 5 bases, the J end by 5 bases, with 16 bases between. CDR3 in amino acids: CASSSPRESTGELFF. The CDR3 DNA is TGTGCCAGCAGTTCCCCTAGAGAAAGTACCGGGGAGCTGTTTTTT.

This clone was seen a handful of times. This CDR3 is CASSHPAGGGETQYF. For the CDR3, the DNA is TGTGCCAGCAGCCACCCAGCGGGAGGAGGAGAGACCCAGTACTTC. The V gene is TRBV14, the J gene TRBJ2-5, with 9 bases that match TRBD2. The length of the CDR3 is 15 residues. Germline CDR1 and CDR2: SGHDN and FVKESK. The V segment lost 3 bases and the J segment 4 bases; nucleotides outside the gene matches: 6.

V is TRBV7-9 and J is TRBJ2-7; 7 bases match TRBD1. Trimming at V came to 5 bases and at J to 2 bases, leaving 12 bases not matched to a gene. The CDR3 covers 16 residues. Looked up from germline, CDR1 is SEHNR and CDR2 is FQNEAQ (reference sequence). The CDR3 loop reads CASSLPTTGQTYEQYF. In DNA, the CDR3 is TGTGCCAGCAGCCTCCCTACGACAGGGCAAACCTACGAGCAGTACTTC. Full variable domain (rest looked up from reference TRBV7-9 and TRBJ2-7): DTGVSQNPRHKITKRGQNVTFRCDPISEHNRLYWYRQTLGQGPEFLTYFQNEAQLEKSRLLSDRFSAERPKGSFSTLEIQRTEQGDSAMYLCASSLPTTGQTYEQYFGPGTRLTVT.

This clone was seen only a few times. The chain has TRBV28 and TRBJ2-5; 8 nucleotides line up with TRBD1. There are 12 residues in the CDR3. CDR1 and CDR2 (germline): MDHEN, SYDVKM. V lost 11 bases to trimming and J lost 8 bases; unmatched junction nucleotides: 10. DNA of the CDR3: TGTGCCCCGGACAGGGTAACGATCACCCAGTACTTC. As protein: CAPDRVTITQYF. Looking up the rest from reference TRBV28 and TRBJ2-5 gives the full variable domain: DVKVTQSSRYLVKRTGEKVFLECVQDMDHENMFWYRQDPGLGLRLIYFSYDVKMKEKGDIPEGYSVSREKKERFSLILESASTNQTSMYLCAPDRVTITQYFGPGTRLLVL.

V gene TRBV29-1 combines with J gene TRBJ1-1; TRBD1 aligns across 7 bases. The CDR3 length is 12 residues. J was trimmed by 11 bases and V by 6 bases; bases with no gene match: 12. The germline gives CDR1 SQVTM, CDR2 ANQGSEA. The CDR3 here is CSVETGTADAFF. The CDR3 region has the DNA TGCAGCGTAGAAACCGGGACAGCGGACGCTTTCTTT.

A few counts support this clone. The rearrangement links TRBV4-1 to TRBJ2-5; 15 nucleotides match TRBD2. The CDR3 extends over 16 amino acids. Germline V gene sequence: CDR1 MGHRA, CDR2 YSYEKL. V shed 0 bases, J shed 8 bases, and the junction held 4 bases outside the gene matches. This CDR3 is CASSQEGLAGGITQYF. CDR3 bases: TGCGCCAGCAGCCAAGAGGGACTAGCGGGGGGTATCACCCAGTACTTC.

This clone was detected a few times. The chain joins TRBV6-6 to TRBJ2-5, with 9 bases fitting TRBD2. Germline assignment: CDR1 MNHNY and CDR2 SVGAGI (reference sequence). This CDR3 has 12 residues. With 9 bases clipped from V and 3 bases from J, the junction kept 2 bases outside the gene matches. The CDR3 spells CASRLAEETQYF. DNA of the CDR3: TGTGCCAGTCGACTAGCGGAAGAGACCCAGTACTTC.

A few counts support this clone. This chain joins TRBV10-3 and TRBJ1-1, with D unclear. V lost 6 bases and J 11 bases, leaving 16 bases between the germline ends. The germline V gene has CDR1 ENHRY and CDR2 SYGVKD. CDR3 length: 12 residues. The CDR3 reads CAISRYREGAFF. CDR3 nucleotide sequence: TGTGCCATCAGCAGATACAGAGAAGGTGCTTTCTTT.

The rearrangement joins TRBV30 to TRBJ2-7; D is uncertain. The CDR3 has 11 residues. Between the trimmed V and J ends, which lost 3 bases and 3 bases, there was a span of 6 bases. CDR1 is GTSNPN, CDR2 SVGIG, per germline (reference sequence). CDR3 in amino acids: CAWRGLYEQYF. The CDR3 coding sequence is TGTGCCTGGAGGGGCCTCTACGAGCAGTACTTC. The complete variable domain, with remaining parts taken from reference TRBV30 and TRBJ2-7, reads SQTIHQWPATLVQPVGSPLSLECTVEGTSNPNLYWYRQAAGRGLQLLFYSVGIGQISSEVPQNLSASRPQDRQFILSSKKLLLSDSGFYLCAWRGLYEQYFGPGTRLTVT.

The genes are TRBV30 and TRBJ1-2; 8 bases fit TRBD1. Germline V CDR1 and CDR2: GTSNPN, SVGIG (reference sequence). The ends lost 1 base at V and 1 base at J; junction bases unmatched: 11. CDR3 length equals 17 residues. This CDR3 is CAWSGNLRDRINYGYTF. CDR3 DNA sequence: TGTGCCTGGAGTGGAAACCTCCGGGACAGGATTAACTATGGCTACACCTTC. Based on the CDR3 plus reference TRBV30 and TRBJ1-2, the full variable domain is SQTIHQWPATLVQPVGSPLSLECTVEGTSNPNLYWYRQAAGRGLQLLFYSVGIGQISSEVPQNLSASRPQDRQFILSSKKLLLSDSGFYLCAWSGNLRDRINYGYTFGSGTRLTVV.

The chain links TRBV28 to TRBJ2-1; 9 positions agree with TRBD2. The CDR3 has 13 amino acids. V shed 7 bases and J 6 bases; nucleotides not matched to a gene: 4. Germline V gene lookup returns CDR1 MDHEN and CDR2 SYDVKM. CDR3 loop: CASTSGVSNEQFF. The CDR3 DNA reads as TGTGCCAGCACTAGCGGGGTAAGCAATGAGCAGTTCTTC.

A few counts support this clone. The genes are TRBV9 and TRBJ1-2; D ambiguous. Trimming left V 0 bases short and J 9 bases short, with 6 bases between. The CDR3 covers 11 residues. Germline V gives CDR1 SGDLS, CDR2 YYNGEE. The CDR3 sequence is CASSVGHSYTF. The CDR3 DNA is TGTGCCAGCAGCGTAGGACATAGCTACACCTTC.

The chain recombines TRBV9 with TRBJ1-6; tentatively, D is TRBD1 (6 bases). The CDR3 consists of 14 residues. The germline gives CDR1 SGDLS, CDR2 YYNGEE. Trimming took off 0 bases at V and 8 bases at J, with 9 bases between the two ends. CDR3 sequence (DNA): TGTGCCAGCAGCGTAGACAGGGCCGATTCACCCCTCCACTTT. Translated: CASSVDRADSPLHF.

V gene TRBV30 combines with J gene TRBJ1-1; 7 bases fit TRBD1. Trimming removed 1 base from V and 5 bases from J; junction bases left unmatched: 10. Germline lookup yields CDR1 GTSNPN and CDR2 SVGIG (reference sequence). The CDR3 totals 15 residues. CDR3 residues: CAWSDRQGSGTEAFF. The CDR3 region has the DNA TGTGCCTGGAGTGATCGACAGGGCAGCGGGACTGAAGCTTTCTTT.

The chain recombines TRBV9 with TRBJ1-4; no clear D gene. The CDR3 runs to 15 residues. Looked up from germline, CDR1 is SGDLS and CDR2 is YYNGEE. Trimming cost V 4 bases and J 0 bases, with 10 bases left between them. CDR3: CASSPGSTTNEKLFF. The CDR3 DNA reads TGTGCCAGCAGCCCGGGTTCGACAACTAATGAAAAACTGTTTTTT.

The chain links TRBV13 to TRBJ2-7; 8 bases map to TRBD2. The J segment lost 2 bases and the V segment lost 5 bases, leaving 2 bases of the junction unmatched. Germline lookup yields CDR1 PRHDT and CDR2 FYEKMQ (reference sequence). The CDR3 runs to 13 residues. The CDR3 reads CASSAGGAYEQYF. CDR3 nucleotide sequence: TGTGCCAGCAGCGCCGGGGGGGCCTACGAGCAGTACTTC.